The present T cell receptor beta chain was sequenced within a study of radiation and T cells in renal cell carcinoma. Libraries were prepared by immunoSEQ multiplex PCR; TCRdb keeps only in-frame clonotypes and omits some of them. The repertoire consists of about 130,000 clones, with more than 75% occurring once and the leading ten covering about 5%. This clone has just one count. The antigen is not known. Described time point: blood 2 weeks post-SBRT. Treatment indicated: 15 Gy SBRT to primary tumor, nephrectomy 4 weeks later. This CDR3 has 13 amino acids. V was pared by 4 bases and J by 1 base, with 4 bases between. Germline CDR1 and CDR2: LNHDA and SQIVND (reference sequence). The study's findings and limits: No pretreatment tumor biopsies were available for baseline clonotypes.

Sequencing was performed on blood, taken from a patient whose treatment included radiotherapy and nephrectomy. J is TRBJ1-4 and V is TRBV19; D gene uncertain. The clonotype was recovered from a woman in her 70s with renal cell carcinoma. CDR3 sequence (DNA): TGTGCCAGTAGTAGTGTAACTAATGAAAAACTGTTTTTT. Encoded protein: CASSSVTNEKLFF.